The clone carrying this T cell receptor (beta chain) turned up a few times. Its cognate antigen is unknown. The sample carries other DNA sequences with the same CDR3. This entry is derived from a study of beta chain features in type 1 diabetes. Study results and limitations: People with Type 1 diabetes carried modestly yet significantly shorter TCRB CDR3s in all four CD4+ subsets. A possible short-template PCR bias applies equally to patients and controls.

One heparinised draw of blood, averaging around 100 mL, came from each donor. Expressed TCRB transcripts were sequenced after all isolated RNA was converted to cDNA. The table came from immunoSEQ multiplex PCR; TCRdb's copy has only in-frame clones and leaves some out. The table records under 400,000 clones, around 20% of them present only once. The origin of this receptor is a young woman in good health. Sequencing was performed on naive CD4+ T cells from blood.

CDR3 bases: TGTGCCTGGACAGGGAACACCGGGGAGCTGTTTTTT. Translated, it gives CAWTGNTGELFF. The chain carries TRBV30 and TRBJ2-2; no reliable D call. V was cut by 4 bases and J by 1 base, with 4 bases left in between. The CDR3 sequence is 12 residues long. Germline values: CDR1 GTSNPN, CDR2 SVGIG (reference sequence).